This section outlines one T cell receptor (beta chain) sequence together with its context. No antigen is known for it. Per-nucleotide qualities are absent, and no much larger clonotype sits a single base away. At the junction V is shortened by 0 bases and J by 4 bases, with 15 bases in between. The CDR3 has 17 amino acids, counting the end cysteine and phenylalanine. The retained sequence is limited to the CDR3, 51 bases, with the frame set at the first base. The germline V gene provides CDR1 MNHEY and CDR2 SVGAGI. The entry originates in a study of Graves' ophthalmopathy and Graves' hyperthyroidism (dated by TCRdb to the late 2010s). For the study in its entirety: Peripheral blood was collected at initial diagnosis, before any treatment. The study used TCR beta repertoire signatures to distinguish Graves' ophthalmopathy from Graves' hyperthyroidism and to predict progression to ophthalmopathy. In total, approximately 140 blood samples were TCR-sequenced: 40 to 45 ophthalmopathy, some 72 hyperthyroidism and some 17 hyperthyroidism-to-ophthalmopathy patients. To explore V-J signatures that distinguish ophthalmopathy from hyperthyroidism, a discovery set of more than 90 patients was enrolled, made up of 40 to 45 with ophthalmopathy and 57 with stable hyperthyroidism. An independent validation cohort was composed of around 19 hyperthyroidism patients and approximately 15 patients who later progressed from hyperthyroidism to ophthalmopathy. In about 6 hyperthyroidism patients, the T-cell repertoire of thyroid tissue was compared with the T-cell repertoire of blood. Following sampling, methimazole starting at 30 mg daily was administered to hyperthyroidism patients, and high-dose intravenous methylprednisolone was administered to ophthalmopathy patients.

Patients with ophthalmopathy had moderately to severely active disease, with a Clinical Activity Score of 3 or more, a NOSPECS grade of 4 or more, and a disease duration of less than 3 months. Anyone with other autoimmune diseases, uncontrolled infections, pregnancy or lactation was excluded from the study. Diagnosis was based on clinical symptoms, serum thyroxine, TRAb, thyroid ultrasound and orbital computed tomography. Using Ficoll-Paque density gradient centrifugation, PBMCs were isolated from about 9.2 ml of fresh peripheral blood. Total RNA was extracted with Trizol reagent and quality-checked on an Agilent 2100 Bioanalyzer. TCR beta CDR3 regions were amplified from RNA transcripts for repertoire sequencing. The first round of RT-PCR was done with HTBI primers and the Qiagen OneStep RT-PCR kit, and was followed by a second round of multiplex PCR, then size selection and purification. The libraries underwent paired-end sequencing with 100 bp reads on an Illumina HiSeq2000. The authors' analysis ran thus. Reads were processed with SOAPnuke, discarding reads with adapters, uncalled bases, mean Phred below 15, or no exact constant-primer or identifier match. COPE v1.2.5 was used to merge the high-quality paired reads. Each unique nucleotide sequence was defined as a clonotype, and clonotypes were aligned to IMGT TRB V, D and J references with MiTCR v1.1. Only V-J combinations with frequency above 0.0001 were analysed, covering around 99% of repertoires. For each V-J combination, a TCR clonal expansion and chaos score was defined as F50 clonal expansion divided by the chaos observed in the TCRdist matrix. Welch's t-statistics and random forest were used to reduce features to approximately 13 V-J combinations, which were fed into a naive Bayes classifier. Thyroid-blood repertoire similarity was quantified with the Morisita-Horn index. TCRdb itself trimmed the public reads at Q25 with fastp, ran MiXCR and retained productive beta chains. Identical CDR3 proteins give one entry, which carries the most common genes and DNA. What appears here as the V and J calls and clone size reflects TCRdb's work, not the paper's. This sample lists approximately 640,000 distinct CDR3 sequences; roughly 39% were detected once. The ten most abundant clones make up 3.3% of the sample.

Study-wide findings and limitations: The 13-signature model separated ophthalmopathy from stable hyperthyroidism with approximately 90% sensitivity and around 81% specificity in cross-validation, and 80%/75% in the test set. No statistical method was used to predetermine the sample size, and group allocation was not hidden from the investigators. Most expanded thyroid clonotypes with a frequency above 0.001 also appeared in blood, which suggests that blood repertoires may reflect the immune response in the thyroid. In validation, the model predicted ophthalmopathy progression with more than 55% sensitivity and 72.22% specificity; 12 predicted patients were CT-confirmed with GO in a median of about 6.2 months.

Recombination connected TRBV6-5 to TRBJ2-2; confidence is insufficient to name the D gene. The sequence came from an adult man with Graves' ophthalmopathy. Sample: peripheral blood. The bases read TGTGCCAGCAGTTACTCGCGGCAGCCGGTGGGCACCGGGGAGCTGTTTTTT. Translated, this is CASSYSRQPVGTGELFF.